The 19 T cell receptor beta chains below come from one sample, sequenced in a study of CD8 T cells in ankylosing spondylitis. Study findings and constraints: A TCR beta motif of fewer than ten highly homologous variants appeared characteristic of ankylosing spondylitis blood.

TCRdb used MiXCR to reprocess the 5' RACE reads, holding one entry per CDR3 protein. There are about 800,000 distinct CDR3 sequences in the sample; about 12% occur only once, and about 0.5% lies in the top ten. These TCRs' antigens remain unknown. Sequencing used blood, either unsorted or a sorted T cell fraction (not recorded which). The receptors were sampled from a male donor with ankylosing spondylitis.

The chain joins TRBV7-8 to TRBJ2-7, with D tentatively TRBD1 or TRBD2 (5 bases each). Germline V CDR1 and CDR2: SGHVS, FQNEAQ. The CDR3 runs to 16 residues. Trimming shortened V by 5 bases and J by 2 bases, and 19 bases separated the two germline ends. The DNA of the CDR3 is TGTGCCAGCAGCCTAGGCCGGATAGGGGAGACCTACGAGCAGTACTTC. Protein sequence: CASSLGRIGETYEQYF.

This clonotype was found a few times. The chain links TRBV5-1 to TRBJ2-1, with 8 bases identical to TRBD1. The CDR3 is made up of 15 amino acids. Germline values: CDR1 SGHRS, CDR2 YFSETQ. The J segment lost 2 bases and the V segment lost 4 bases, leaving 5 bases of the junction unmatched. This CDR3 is CASSLTGATYNEQFF. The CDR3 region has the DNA TGCGCCAGCAGCCTGACAGGGGCTACCTACAATGAGCAGTTCTTC.

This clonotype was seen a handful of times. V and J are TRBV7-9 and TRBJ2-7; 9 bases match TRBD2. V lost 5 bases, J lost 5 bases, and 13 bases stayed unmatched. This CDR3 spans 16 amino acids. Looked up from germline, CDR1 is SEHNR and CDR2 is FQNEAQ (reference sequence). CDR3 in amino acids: CASSTPPGGRVDEQYF. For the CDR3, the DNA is TGTGCCAGCAGCACCCCCCCGGGCGGGAGGGTAGACGAGCAGTACTTC.

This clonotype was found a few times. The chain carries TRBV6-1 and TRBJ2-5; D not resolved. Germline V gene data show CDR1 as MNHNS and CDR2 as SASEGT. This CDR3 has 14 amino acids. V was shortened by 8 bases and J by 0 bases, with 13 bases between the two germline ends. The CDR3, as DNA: TGTGCCAGCGGATATCAGGCATACCAAGAGACCCAGTACTTC. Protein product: CASGYQAYQETQYF.

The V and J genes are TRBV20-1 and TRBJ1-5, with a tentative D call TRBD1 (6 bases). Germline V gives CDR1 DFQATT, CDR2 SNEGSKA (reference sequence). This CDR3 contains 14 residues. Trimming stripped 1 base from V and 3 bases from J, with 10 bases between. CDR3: CSARGGHNNQPQHF. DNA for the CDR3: TGCAGTGCTAGAGGGGGACATAACAATCAGCCCCAGCATTTT.

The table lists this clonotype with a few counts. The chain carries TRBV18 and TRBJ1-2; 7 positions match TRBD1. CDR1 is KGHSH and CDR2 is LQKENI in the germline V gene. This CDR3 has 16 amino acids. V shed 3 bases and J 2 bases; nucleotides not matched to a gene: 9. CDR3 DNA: TGTGCCAGCTCACCCCGGGAGGGACAGCTAAACTATGGCTACACCTTC. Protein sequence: CASSPREGQLNYGYTF.

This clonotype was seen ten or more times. For the CDR3, the DNA is TGCAGTGCTAGTTGGGCGGTCACAGATACGCAGTATTTT. Its protein product is CSASWAVTDTQYF. V usage is TRBV20-1 and J usage is TRBJ2-3; D is ambiguous. The V and J ends lost 3 bases and 2 bases respectively, with 9 bases between them. This CDR3 region has 13 residues. Germline V gives CDR1 DFQATT, CDR2 SNEGSKA (reference sequence).

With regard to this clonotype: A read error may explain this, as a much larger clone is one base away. CDR3: CASSLDREGEQYF. The CDR3 coding sequence is TGCGCCAGCAGCTTGGACAGGGAAGGGGAGCAGTACTTC. The gene calls are TRBV5-1 and TRBJ2-7; possibly TRBD1 for D (6 bases). Trimming stripped 0 bases from V and 7 bases from J, with 11 bases between. The CDR3 consists of 13 residues. Germline V gene data show CDR1 as SGHRS and CDR2 as YFSETQ.

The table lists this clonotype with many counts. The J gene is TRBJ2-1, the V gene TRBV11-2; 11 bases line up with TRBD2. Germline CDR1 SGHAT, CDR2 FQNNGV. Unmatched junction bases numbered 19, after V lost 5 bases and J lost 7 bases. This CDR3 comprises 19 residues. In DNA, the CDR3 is TGTGCCAGCAGCCATTTTAGGGCTAGCGGGAGGCCTCGGCTGAATGAGCAGTTCTTC. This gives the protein CASSHFRASGRPRLNEQFF.

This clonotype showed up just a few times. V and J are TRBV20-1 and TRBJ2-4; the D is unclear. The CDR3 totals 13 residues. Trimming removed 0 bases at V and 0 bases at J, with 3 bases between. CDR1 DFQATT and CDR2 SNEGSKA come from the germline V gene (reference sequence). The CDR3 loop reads CSAREIAKNIQYF. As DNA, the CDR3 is TGCAGTGCTAGAGAGATAGCCAAAAACATTCAGTACTTC.

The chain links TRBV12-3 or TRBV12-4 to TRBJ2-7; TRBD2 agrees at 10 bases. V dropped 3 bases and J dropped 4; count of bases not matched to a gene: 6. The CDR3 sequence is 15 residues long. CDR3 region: CASSFDGTSAYEQYF. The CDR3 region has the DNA TGTGCCAGCAGTTTTGATGGGACTAGCGCTTACGAGCAGTACTTC.

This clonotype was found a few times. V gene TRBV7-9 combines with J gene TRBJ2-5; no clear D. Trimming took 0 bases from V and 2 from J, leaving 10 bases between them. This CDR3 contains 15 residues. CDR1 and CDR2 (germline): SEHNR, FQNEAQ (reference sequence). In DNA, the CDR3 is TGTGCCAGCAGCTTAGCGTTAACAGAGCAAGAGACCCAGTACTTC. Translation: CASSLALTEQETQYF.

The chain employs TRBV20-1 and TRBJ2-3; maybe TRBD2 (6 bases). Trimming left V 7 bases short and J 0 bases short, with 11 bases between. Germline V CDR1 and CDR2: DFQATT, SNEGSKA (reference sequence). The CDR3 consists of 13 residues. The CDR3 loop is CSVLASSTDTQYF. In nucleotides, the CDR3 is TGCAGTGTACTAGCCTCGAGCACAGATACGCAGTATTTT.

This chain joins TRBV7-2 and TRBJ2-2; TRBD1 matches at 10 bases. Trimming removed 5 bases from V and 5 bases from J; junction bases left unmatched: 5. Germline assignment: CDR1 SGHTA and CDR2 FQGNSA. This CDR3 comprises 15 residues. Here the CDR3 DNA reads TGTGCCAGCAGCCGGGACAGGGGCTCGACCGGGGAGCTGTTTTTT. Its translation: CASSRDRGSTGELFF.

This CDR3 reads CASSPGTEGATQYF. The CDR3 DNA reads as TGCGCCAGCAGCCCCGGGACCGAGGGGGCGACCCAGTACTTC. The V and J genes are TRBV5-1 and TRBJ2-5, with TRBD1 matching over 7 bases. CDR1 is SGHRS and CDR2 is YFSETQ in the germline V gene. CDR3 length: 14 residues. V dropped 4 bases and J dropped 7; count of bases not matched to a gene: 10.

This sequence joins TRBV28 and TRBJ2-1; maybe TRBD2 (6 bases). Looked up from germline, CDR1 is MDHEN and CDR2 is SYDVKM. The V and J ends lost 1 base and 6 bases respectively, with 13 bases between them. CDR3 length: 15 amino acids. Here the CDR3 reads CASSLFRDSINEQFF. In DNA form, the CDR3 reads TGTGCCAGCAGTTTATTTAGGGACTCCATCAATGAGCAGTTCTTC.

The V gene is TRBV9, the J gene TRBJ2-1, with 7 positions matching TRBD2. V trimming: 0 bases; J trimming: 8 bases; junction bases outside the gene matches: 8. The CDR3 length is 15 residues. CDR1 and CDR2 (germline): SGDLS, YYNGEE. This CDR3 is CASSVGAGSWDEQFF. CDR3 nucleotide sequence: TGTGCCAGCAGCGTAGGAGCGGGGTCATGGGATGAGCAGTTCTTC.

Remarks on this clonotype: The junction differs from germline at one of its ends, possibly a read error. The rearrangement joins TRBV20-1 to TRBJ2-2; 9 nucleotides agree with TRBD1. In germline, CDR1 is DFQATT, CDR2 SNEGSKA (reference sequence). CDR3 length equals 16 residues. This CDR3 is CSARAPGTGYTGELFF. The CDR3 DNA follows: TGCAGTGCCAGAGCGCCTGGGACAGGGTACACCGGGGAGCTGTTTTTT.

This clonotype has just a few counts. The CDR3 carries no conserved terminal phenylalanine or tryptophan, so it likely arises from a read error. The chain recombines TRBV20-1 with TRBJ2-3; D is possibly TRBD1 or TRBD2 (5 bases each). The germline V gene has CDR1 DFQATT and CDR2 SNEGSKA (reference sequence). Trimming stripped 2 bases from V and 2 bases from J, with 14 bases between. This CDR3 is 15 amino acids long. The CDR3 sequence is CSARRGVGNTDTQYP. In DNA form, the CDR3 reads TGCAGTGCTAGAAGAGGGGTGGGTAACACAGATACGCAGTATCCT.